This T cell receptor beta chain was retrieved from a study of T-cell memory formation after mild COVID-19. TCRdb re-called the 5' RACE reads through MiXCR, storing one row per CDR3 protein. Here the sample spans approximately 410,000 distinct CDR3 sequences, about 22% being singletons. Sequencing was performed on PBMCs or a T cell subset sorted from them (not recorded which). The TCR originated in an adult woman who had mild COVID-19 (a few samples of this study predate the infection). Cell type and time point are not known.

Here the CDR3 reads CASNQAGQYVGYTF. Here the CDR3 DNA reads TGTGCCAGCAACCAAGCTGGACAGTATGTTGGCTACACCTTC. The chain joins TRBV12-3 or TRBV12-4 to TRBJ1-2, with D perhaps TRBD1 (6 bases). CDR3 length: 14 amino acids. V was cut by 7 bases and J by 7 bases, with 19 bases left in between.